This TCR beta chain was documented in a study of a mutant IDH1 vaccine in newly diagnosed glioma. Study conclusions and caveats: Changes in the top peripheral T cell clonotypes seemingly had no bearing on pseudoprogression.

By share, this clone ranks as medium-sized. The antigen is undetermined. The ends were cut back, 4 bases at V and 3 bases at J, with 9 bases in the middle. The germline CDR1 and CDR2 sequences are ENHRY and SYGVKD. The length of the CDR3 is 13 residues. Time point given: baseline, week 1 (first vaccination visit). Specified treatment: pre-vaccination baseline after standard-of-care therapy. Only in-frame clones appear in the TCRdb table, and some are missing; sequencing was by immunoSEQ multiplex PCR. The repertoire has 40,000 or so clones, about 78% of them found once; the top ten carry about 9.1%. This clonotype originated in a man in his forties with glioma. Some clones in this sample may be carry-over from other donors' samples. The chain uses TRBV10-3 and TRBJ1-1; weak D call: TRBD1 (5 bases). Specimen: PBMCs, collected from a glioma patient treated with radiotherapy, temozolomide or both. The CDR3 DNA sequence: TGTGCCATCAGTGTAGGGACTCACACTGAAGCTTTCTTT. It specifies CAISVGTHTEAFF.